This T cell receptor beta chain was identified in a study of CXCR3-negative and CXCR3-positive naive CD8 T cells. Study-level findings and limits: CXCR3 expression partially decreased after cryopreservation; most assays used fresh PBMCs. CXCR3-positive naive cells had TRB CDR3s that were more hydrophobic than CXCR3-negative naive cells had.

In the case of this clonotype: Antigen: not known.

Germline V gives CDR1 MNHEY, CDR2 SVGEGT. This CDR3 has 14 residues. Researchers sorted some 300,000 cells of each CD8+ T cell subset in triplicate. Those CD8+ T cells considered naive were CD45RO-CCR7+CD27+CD95-. Preparation of TRB cDNA libraries relied on 5' RACE carrying UMI labels. Using the 5' RACE reads, TCRdb records one entry per CDR3 protein without DNA. Recorded for this sample: about 130,000 distinct CDR3 sequences. This TCR was recovered from a human donor in good health. Some clones in this sample may be carry-over from other donors' samples. The sequencing sample was made of naive CXCR3- CD8+ T cells from blood. As to subset: CD45RO-CCR7+CD27+CD95- naive CD8+ T cells lacking CXCR3 (TNR3-). V is TRBV6-2 or TRBV6-3 and J is TRBJ2-7; TCRdb outputs TRBD2, but without DNA this stays unchecked. CDR3 residues: CASTLGLDVYEQYF.